The clone carrying this T cell receptor beta chain showed up just a few times. Its cognate antigen is unknown. Germline loops: CDR1 PRHDT, CDR2 FYEKMQ (reference sequence). Trimming removed 7 bases from V and 1 base from J, with 14 bases in between. The CDR3 length is 14 residues. The data originate from a study of naive and memory T cell subsets. Study outcomes and limitations: A clonotype means one alpha or beta sequence, not an alpha/beta pair. Over 95% of naive TCR sequences appeared only once after error correction, unlike memory subsets.

Both TRBC1 and TRBC2 were covered by a beta constant-region primer of two equimolar oligonucleotides. Nested alpha and beta constant-region primers with the SP2 primer drove four PCR rounds on ligated cDNA. The cDNA 3' end received a ligated single-stranded oligonucleotide carrying the SP2 primer and a 12-nucleotide UMI. Via MiXCR, TCRdb re-called the UMI-ligation and nested PCR reads, giving one row per CDR3 protein. The table has about 82,000 distinct CDR3 sequences, around 9% seen once. The sequence came from a human donor in good health. The material sequenced was naive CD8+ T cells from blood. This rearrangement joins TRBV13 to TRBJ2-7, with D possibly called TRBD1 or TRBD2 (6 bases each). The DNA for the CDR3 is TGTGCCAGCACGCGGGGCAGGGGTTCCTACGAGCAGTACTTC. It specifies CASTRGRGSYEQYF.